The 28 T cell receptor beta chains below were found in one sample sequenced in a study of blood T cell repertoires in COVID-19. TCRdb's copy holds only in-frame clones and misses some; the assay was immunoSEQ multiplex PCR. The sample holds under 150,000 clones, roughly 84% seen once. The sequenced material came from peripheral blood. Every receptor here comes from a man aged 60 to 75 with acute or convalescent COVID-19.

The rearrangement joins TRBV6-1 to TRBJ1-6; D is undetermined. This CDR3 is 16 amino acids long. CDR1 MNHNS and CDR2 SASEGT come from the germline V gene. Trimming pared 0 bases from V and 9 bases from J, leaving 15 bases between. CDR3 bases: TGTGCCAGCAGTGAAGCGGGGTACAAGCGGGGTTCACCCCTCCACTTT. Protein product: CASSEAGYKRGSPLHF.

V and J are TRBV6-1 and TRBJ1-1; TRBD1 matches 7 bases. With V trimmed by 6 bases and J by 5 bases, 6 bases remained unmatched. This CDR3 has 13 residues. Germline CDR1 and CDR2: MNHNS and SASEGT. The CDR3 nucleotides are TGTGCCAGCAGCGACAGGGTTGGGACTGAAGCTTTCTTT. The encoded protein is CASSDRVGTEAFF.

V is TRBV5-1 and J is TRBJ1-1, with D perhaps TRBD1 (6 bases). The V end was cut by 3 bases, the J end by 4 bases, with 19 bases between. Germline V gives CDR1 SGHRS, CDR2 YFSETQ. This CDR3 region has 16 residues. CDR3 DNA: TGCGCCAGCAGCTCGAACGTGGGGGGGGCCCCCACTGAAGCTTTCTTT. Translated, it gives CASSSNVGGAPTEAFF.

The chain links TRBV27 to TRBJ1-4; D may be TRBD1 (5 bases). The CDR3 sequence is 15 residues long. Germline assignment: CDR1 MNHEY and CDR2 SMNVEV (reference sequence). Trimming stripped 4 bases from V and 5 bases from J, with 14 bases between. The CDR3 spells CASSSGVWRNEKLFF. The CDR3 nucleotides read TGTGCCAGCAGTTCGGGGGTCTGGAGGAATGAAAAACTGTTTTTT.

The chain employs TRBV11-2 and TRBJ2-7; D not resolved. CDR1 is SGHAT, CDR2 FQNNGV, per germline. This CDR3 contains 13 residues. The ends were cut back, 3 bases at V and 2 bases at J, with 8 bases in the middle. This CDR3 is CASSLFSTYEQYF. The CDR3 bases are TGTGCCAGCAGCTTGTTTAGTACCTACGAGCAGTACTTC.

The V and J genes are TRBV19 and TRBJ1-1; no definite D call. The CDR3 runs to 14 residues. In germline, CDR1 is LNHDA, CDR2 SQIVND (reference sequence). Trimming took off 7 bases at V and 3 bases at J, with 15 bases between the two ends. CDR3 sequence: CASISRALDTEAFF. The CDR3 DNA reads TGTGCCAGTATCTCGAGGGCCCTGGACACTGAAGCTTTCTTT.

The CDR3 here is CATSRGYRVVPLSNQPQHF. The CDR3 region has the DNA TGTGCCACCAGCAGAGGGTACAGGGTGGTTCCCCTCAGCAATCAGCCCCAGCATTTT. V usage is TRBV15 and J usage is TRBJ1-5; weak D call: TRBD1 (6 bases). Trimming pared 1 base from V and 1 base from J, leaving 20 bases between. The V gene's germline CDR1 is LNHNV and CDR2 YYDKDF (reference sequence). This CDR3 comprises 19 residues.

This clone was recorded only once. J is TRBJ2-3 and V is TRBV5-5; TRBD2 matches 10 bases. V shed 4 bases and J 7 bases; nucleotides not matched to a gene: 9. Germline V lookup: CDR1 SGHKS, CDR2 YYEKEE (reference sequence). The CDR3 totals 15 residues. The CDR3 bases are TGTGCCAGCAGCCTAACTAGCGGGGTACACTATACGCAGTATTTT. Its protein is CASSLTSGVHYTQYF.

This clone was detected only once. This rearrangement joins TRBV7-8 to TRBJ2-7; 12 nucleotides line up with TRBD2. CDR3 length: 13 amino acids. J was trimmed by 3 bases and V by 6 bases; bases with no gene match: 0. Germline V gene sequence: CDR1 SGHVS, CDR2 FQNEAQ. The CDR3 nucleotides are TGTGCCAGCAGGACTAGCGGGAGCTACGAGCAGTACTTC. This gives the protein CASRTSGSYEQYF. The full variable domain, completed using reference TRBV7-8 and TRBJ2-7, is GAGVSQSPRYKVAKRGQDVALRCDPISGHVSLFWYQQALGQGPEFLTYFQNEAQLDKSGLPSDRFFAERPEGSVSTLKIQRTQQEDSAVYLCASRTSGSYEQYFGPGTRLTVT.

The gene calls are TRBV11-2 and TRBJ2-1, with TRBD2 matching 7 bases. CDR1 SGHAT and CDR2 FQNNGV come from the germline V gene. This CDR3 is built from 13 residues. V lost 1 base, J lost 8 bases, and 2 bases stayed unmatched. The CDR3 sequence is CASSLALADEQFF. CDR3 coding DNA: TGTGCCAGCAGCTTAGCTCTAGCGGATGAGCAGTTCTTC.

This rearrangement joins TRBV19 to TRBJ2-4, with D unresolved. Trimming shortened V by 8 bases and J by 4 bases, and 9 bases separated the two germline ends. The CDR3 totals 12 residues. The germline V gene has CDR1 LNHDA and CDR2 SQIVND (reference sequence). The DNA for the CDR3 is TGTGCCAGTTCAGACACTAAAAACATTCAGTACTTC. Protein sequence: CASSDTKNIQYF.

V is TRBV24-1 and J is TRBJ2-7, with 7 bases lining up with TRBD1. Germline V CDR1 and CDR2: KGHDR, SFDVKD. The CDR3 covers 12 residues. V was pared by 7 bases and J by 3 bases, with 2 bases of the junction left unmatched. The DNA for the CDR3 is TGTGCCACCAGGGGGGACAGCTACGAGCAGTACTTC. Protein: CATRGDSYEQYF.

Turning to this clone: The sample has other DNA sequences that encode this CDR3 too. CDR3 nucleotides: TGTGCCAGCAGCTTAGTTAGCGGGGGTAGCACAGATACGCAGTATTTT. This encodes CASSLVSGGSTDTQYF. This sequence joins TRBV7-8 and TRBJ2-3, with 9 bases aligning to TRBD2. The CDR3 runs to 16 residues. Germline lookup yields CDR1 SGHVS and CDR2 FQNEAQ. V gave up 1 base and J gave up 0 bases; unmatched junction bases: 2.

The chain couples TRBV11-2 to TRBJ2-1, with 12 bases identical to TRBD2. The J segment lost 6 bases and the V segment lost 5 bases, leaving 5 bases of the junction unmatched. Germline V gives CDR1 SGHAT, CDR2 FQNNGV. The CDR3 runs 15 residues. The CDR3 nucleotides are TGTGCCAGCAGCATGACTAGCGGGAGCCTCAATGAGCAGTTCTTC. This encodes CASSMTSGSLNEQFF.

The CDR3 DNA reads as TGTGCCAGCAGTTTCCCCCCACCCAATCGGCGGGAGAAGGACGAGCAGTACTTC. Its protein is CASSFPPPNRREKDEQYF. V is TRBV27 and J is TRBJ2-7; 7 nucleotides line up with TRBD2. This CDR3 is built from 18 residues. With V trimmed by 3 bases and J by 5 bases, 19 bases remained unmatched. Germline values: CDR1 MNHEY, CDR2 SMNVEV (reference sequence).

The chain employs TRBV5-6 and TRBJ1-2; maybe TRBD1 (6 bases). The CDR3 runs to 15 residues. The V gene lost 4 bases and the J gene lost 4 bases, with 17 bases spanning the gap. Germline V lookup: CDR1 SGHDT, CDR2 YYEEEE. This chain's CDR3 is CASSRAQGNFYGYTF. For the CDR3, the DNA is TGTGCCAGCAGCAGGGCACAGGGAAATTTCTATGGCTACACCTTC. Complete variable domain (other parts from reference TRBV5-6 and TRBJ1-2): DAGVTQSPTHLIKTRGQQVTLRCSPKSGHDTVSWYQQALGQGPQFIFQYYEEEERQRGNFPDRFSGHQFPNYSSELNVNALLLGDSALYLCASSRAQGNFYGYTFGSGTRLTVV.

This sequence joins TRBV4-1 and TRBJ1-1; tentatively, D is TRBD1 (6 bases). Per germline, CDR1 MGHRA and CDR2 YSYEKL. Trimming removed 4 bases from V and 10 bases from J, with 10 bases in between. The CDR3 is made up of 11 amino acids. This CDR3 reads CASSLQGRAFF. CDR3 DNA: TGCGCCAGCAGCCTTCAGGGGAGAGCTTTCTTT.

The chain has TRBV5-1 and TRBJ2-1; TRBD1 might be the D (7 bases). V lost 0 bases and J 2 bases, leaving 15 bases between the germline ends. The germline gives CDR1 SGHRS, CDR2 YFSETQ. The CDR3 consists of 17 residues. The chain's CDR3 is CASSLGIGGGTYNEQFF. In DNA form, the CDR3 reads TGCGCCAGCAGCTTGGGCATAGGAGGGGGCACCTACAATGAGCAGTTCTTC.

J is TRBJ2-7 and V is TRBV13, with a tentative D call TRBD1 (5 bases). CDR1 is PRHDT, CDR2 FYEKMQ, per germline (reference sequence). V lost 5 bases, J lost 3 bases, and 14 bases lay in between. The CDR3 sequence is 14 residues long. The CDR3 here is CASSLNTDNYEQYF. The CDR3 DNA reads TGTGCCAGCAGCCTCAACACGGACAACTACGAGCAGTACTTC.

This clone occurred once. The chain recombines TRBV27 with TRBJ2-1; 8 bases map to TRBD2. In germline, CDR1 is MNHEY, CDR2 SMNVEV (reference sequence). This CDR3 spans 16 amino acids. With 6 bases clipped from V and 3 bases from J, the junction kept 10 bases outside the gene matches. The CDR3 reads CASRHERLAGYNEQFF. The CDR3 bases are TGTGCCAGCAGACACGAACGGCTAGCGGGCTACAATGAGCAGTTCTTC.

The V call is TRBV28, the J call TRBJ1-1; the D is unclear. The CDR3 sequence is 13 residues long. CDR1 MDHEN and CDR2 SYDVKM come from the germline V gene. The ends were cut back, 3 bases at V and 0 bases at J, with 5 bases in the middle. The CDR3 bases are TGTGCCAGCAGTTTTAACATGAACACTGAAGCTTTCTTT. It yields the protein CASSFNMNTEAFF.

The chain couples TRBV28 to TRBJ2-3; tentatively, D is TRBD1 (6 bases). The CDR3 spans 14 residues. Germline CDR1 reads MDHEN; CDR2 reads SYDVKM. The V end was cut by 1 base, the J end by 1 base, with 6 bases between. The CDR3 loop reads CASSLSGGTDTQYF. Here the CDR3 DNA reads TGTGCCAGCAGTTTATCAGGGGGCACAGATACGCAGTATTTT.

The V gene is TRBV5-1, the J gene TRBJ1-4; D uncertain. Trimming shortened V by 5 bases and J by 4 bases, and 9 bases separated the two germline ends. Looked up from germline, CDR1 is SGHRS and CDR2 is YFSETQ. The CDR3 sequence is 13 residues long. The chain's CDR3 is CASSSSYNEKLFF. The CDR3 DNA reads TGCGCCAGCAGTTCTAGTTATAATGAAAAACTGTTTTTT. Combining the CDR3 with reference TRBV5-1 and TRBJ1-4 gives the whole variable domain KAGVTQTPRYLIKTRGQQVTLSCSPISGHRSVSWYQQTPGQGLQFLFEYFSETQRNKGNFPGRFSGRQFSNSRSEMNVSTLELGDSALYLCASSSSYNEKLFFGSGTQLSVL.

The V call is TRBV19, the J call TRBJ1-2; 7 positions agree with TRBD1. This CDR3 is built from 17 residues. The germline gives CDR1 LNHDA, CDR2 SQIVND (reference sequence). J lost 0 bases, V lost 3 bases, and 10 bases had no gene match. The CDR3 nucleotides are TGTGCCAGTAGTATTGCGGTCACAGGGACAGCTAACTATGGCTACACCTTC. Its translation: CASSIAVTGTANYGYTF.

The genes are TRBV12-2 and TRBJ2-7; the D segment call TRBD1 is taken from the table without a DNA check. TRBV12-2 is given as a pseudogene. The CDR3 consists of 15 residues. The CDR3 spells CASRLTGTGEYEQYF. CDR3 DNA: TGTGCAAGTCGCTTAACCGGGACAGGGGAATACGAGCAGTACTTC.

The genes are TRBV5-1 and TRBJ2-7; the match to TRBD2 covers 8 bases. Losses at the gene ends were 1 base for V and 2 bases for J; bases not matched to a gene: 2. This CDR3 comprises 14 residues. Germline CDR1 SGHRS, CDR2 YFSETQ. CDR3 coding DNA: TGCGCCAGCAGCTTGACTAGCGGCACCTACGAGCAGTACTTC. Translation: CASSLTSGTYEQYF.

V usage is TRBV5-1 and J usage is TRBJ2-1; 11 bases are shared with TRBD2. Trimming cost V 4 bases and J 6 bases; bases outside gene matches: 6. The CDR3 has 15 amino acids. Germline V gives CDR1 SGHRS, CDR2 YFSETQ. In nucleotides, the CDR3 is TGCGCCAGCAGCCCACTAGCGGGGGCCGTCAATGAGCAGTTCTTC. Protein sequence: CASSPLAGAVNEQFF.

The chain joins TRBV3-1 (or the pseudogene TRBV3-2) to TRBJ2-7; 7 nucleotides line up with TRBD1. In germline, CDR1 is LGHDT, CDR2 YNNKEL (reference sequence). The junction had 15 bases not matched to a gene; V was cut back by 8 bases and J by 5 bases. There are 15 residues in the CDR3. The CDR3 region is CASSFTGTAVDEQYF. The CDR3 nucleotides read TGTGCCAGCTCCTTCACCGGGACAGCCGTGGACGAGCAGTACTTC.